The 25 T cell receptor beta chains presented below share a single source sample, sequenced in a study of T-cell memory formation after mild COVID-19. MiXCR, applied by TCRdb to the 5' RACE reads, yields one record per CDR3 protein. The sample holds roughly 610,000 distinct CDR3 sequences, 15% to 20% seen once. Material for sequencing was PBMCs or a T cell subset sorted from them (not recorded which). The receptors here all came from an adult woman who had mild COVID-19 (a few samples of this study predate the infection). Cell type and time point are not known.

This clonotype was picked up many times. The chain carries TRBV5-1 and TRBJ1-1, with a tentative D call TRBD1 (5 bases). V was shortened by 4 bases and J by 3 bases, with 16 bases between the two germline ends. Germline-derived CDR1 and CDR2 are SGHRS and YFSETQ. This CDR3 spans 15 amino acids. Here the CDR3 DNA reads TGCGCCAGCAGCCCCAAGGCAGGGTTCGACACTGAAGCTTTCTTT. This codes for CASSPKAGFDTEAFF.

This clonotype has only a few counts. The CDR3: CSVVVPIGATEAFF. The CDR3 DNA reads TGCAGCGTTGTAGTCCCGATAGGGGCCACTGAAGCTTTCTTT. This chain uses TRBV29-1 with TRBJ1-1; D perhaps matches TRBD1 (5 bases). Germline values: CDR1 SQVTM, CDR2 ANQGSEA. The ends were cut back, 4 bases at V and 4 bases at J, with 16 bases in the middle. The CDR3 runs 14 residues.

The gene calls are TRBV12-3 or TRBV12-4 and TRBJ2-7, with D possibly TRBD2 on 6 matching bases. This CDR3 comprises 14 residues. V gave up 8 bases and J gave up 2 bases, with 16 bases separating them. CDR3 region: CASRVGGAPYEQYF. In DNA, the CDR3 is TGTGCCAGCCGTGTCGGCGGGGCCCCCTACGAGCAGTACTTC.

The rearrangement joins TRBV7-2 to TRBJ2-7; D not certain. CDR3 size: 14 residues. Trimming left V 2 bases short and J 9 bases short, with 17 bases between. The germline gives CDR1 SGHTA, CDR2 FQGNSA. This chain's CDR3 is CASSLKAEAGGQYF. The CDR3 nucleotides are TGTGCCAGCAGCTTAAAGGCGGAAGCTGGCGGGCAGTACTTC.

The gene calls are TRBV5-1 and TRBJ1-1; D perhaps matches TRBD1 (5 bases). Germline V lookup: CDR1 SGHRS, CDR2 YFSETQ. Trimming pared 7 bases from V and 7 bases from J, leaving 20 bases between. This CDR3 comprises 14 residues. The CDR3 here is CASSYSSGGFEAFF. The CDR3 nucleotides are TGCGCCAGCTCATACAGTTCTGGGGGGTTTGAAGCTTTCTTT.

The chain has TRBV5-6 and TRBJ1-2; TRBD1 aligns across 12 bases. Per the germline V gene, CDR1 is SGHDT and CDR2 is YYEEEE. The CDR3 is 14 amino acids. The J segment lost 8 bases and the V segment lost 4 bases, leaving 6 bases of the junction unmatched. The CDR3 loop reads CASSTGQGARGYTF. In DNA form, the CDR3 reads TGTGCCAGCAGCACGGGACAGGGGGCGCGAGGCTACACCTTC.

The V and J genes are TRBV5-1 and TRBJ2-4; 14 bases agree with TRBD2. The length of the CDR3 is 17 residues. J was trimmed by 8 bases and V by 4 bases; bases with no gene match: 11. The V gene's germline CDR1 is SGHRS and CDR2 YFSETQ. The CDR3 sequence: CASSDGTSGSRNHIQYF. For the CDR3, the DNA is TGCGCCAGCAGCGACGGGACTAGCGGGAGTCGTAACCACATTCAGTACTTC. Drawing the rest from reference TRBV5-1 and TRBJ2-4, the complete variable domain is KAGVTQTPRYLIKTRGQQVTLSCSPISGHRSVSWYQQTPGQGLQFLFEYFSETQRNKGNFPGRFSGRQFSNSRSEMNVSTLELGDSALYLCASSDGTSGSRNHIQYFGAGTRLSVL.

This clonotype was seen more than once but under ten times. The chain is built from TRBV2 and TRBJ1-4; a weak D match, TRBD1 (6 bases). The CDR3 is 15 amino acids. Looked up from germline, CDR1 is SNHLY and CDR2 is FYNNEI. Trimming stripped 6 bases from V and 4 bases from J, with 15 bases between. CDR3 sequence reads: CASRREGVRNEKLFF. In DNA, the CDR3 is TGTGCCAGCAGGAGAGAGGGGGTCCGTAATGAAAAACTGTTTTTT.

This chain links TRBV14 with TRBJ2-1; D possibly matches TRBD1 or TRBD2 (5 bases each). The CDR3 spans 11 residues. CDR1 and CDR2 (germline): SGHDN, FVKESK. Trimming stripped 8 bases from V and 4 bases from J, with 6 bases between. Here the CDR3 reads CASGGYNEQFF. CDR3 DNA sequence: TGTGCCAGCGGGGGTTACAATGAGCAGTTCTTC. The full variable domain, with the rest looked up from reference TRBV14 and TRBJ2-1, is EAGVTQFPSHSVIEKGQTVTLRCDPISGHDNLYWYRRVMGKEIKFLLHFVKESKQDESGMPNNRFLAERTGGTYSTLKVQPAELEDSGVYFCASGGYNEQFFGPGTRLTVL.

This chain joins TRBV3-1 and TRBJ2-5; no firm D call. V lost 1 base, J lost 4 bases, and 16 bases lay in between. Germline values: CDR1 LGHDT, CDR2 YNNKEL (reference sequence). This CDR3 region has 16 residues. CDR3 sequence (DNA): TGTGCCAGCAGCCAAGCTAGAATACTGGTTGGAGAGACCCAGTACTTC. Its translation: CASSQARILVGETQYF.

This clonotype was seen only a few times. This chain uses TRBV27 with TRBJ2-2; 12 nucleotides align to TRBD1. This CDR3 has 14 residues. Germline CDR1 MNHEY, CDR2 SMNVEV (reference sequence). The ends lost 9 bases at V and 6 bases at J; junction bases unmatched: 5. CDR3 DNA: TGTGCCAGTACCGGGACAGGGGGCCCCGGGGAGCTGTTTTTT. It is translated as CASTGTGGPGELFF.

This clonotype was picked up a small number of times. This chain links TRBV3-1 with TRBJ2-7; TRBD1 or TRBD2 may be the D gene (5 bases each). The CDR3 consists of 14 residues. Germline CDR1 is LGHDT and CDR2 is YNNKEL (reference sequence). V was shortened by 1 base and J by 7 bases, with 14 bases between the two germline ends. CDR3: CASSQAGPREEQYF. The CDR3 DNA is TGTGCCAGCAGCCAAGCGGGACCGCGTGAGGAGCAGTACTTC.

This clonotype turned up a few times. This sequence joins TRBV7-8 and TRBJ1-1; 8 bases agree with TRBD1. CDR1 and CDR2 (germline): SGHVS, FQNEAQ. This CDR3 is built from 14 residues. V gave up 5 bases and J gave up 5 bases; unmatched junction bases: 7. The CDR3, as DNA: TGTGCCAGCAGCCCCGACAGGGGAGGGACTGAAGCTTTCTTT. Protein sequence: CASSPDRGGTEAFF.

The genes are TRBV12-3 or TRBV12-4 and TRBJ1-1; unclear D gene. This CDR3 region has 14 residues. Trimming removed 1 base from V and 5 bases from J, with 11 bases in between. This CDR3 reads CASSLVGELTEAFF. DNA for the CDR3: TGTGCCAGCAGTTTAGTGGGTGAACTAACTGAAGCTTTCTTT.

CDR3 bases: TGTGCCAGCAGCCAAGTTGGAGTTGCAACTAATGAAAAACTGTTTTTT. Translating it yields CASSQVGVATNEKLFF. This chain connects TRBV4-2 to TRBJ1-4; D remains unclear. The germline V gene encodes CDR1 LGHNA and CDR2 YNFKEQ. Trimming removed 1 base from V and 0 bases from J, with 9 bases in between. The CDR3 runs 16 residues.

This clonotype was counted only a few times. The junction differs from germline at one of its ends, possibly a read error. The V gene is TRBV7-6, the J gene TRBJ2-3; 8 nucleotides match TRBD2. Germline V gene sequence: CDR1 SGHVS, CDR2 FNYEAQ. The CDR3 extends over 14 amino acids. DNA for the CDR3: TGTGCCAGCAGCCCCCGGACTAGCAAAGATACGCAGTATTTT. This codes for CASSPRTSKDTQYF.

The table lists this clonotype with a few counts. V is TRBV4-3 and J is TRBJ2-1; D gene ambiguous. CDR3 length: 13 amino acids. V was pared by 1 base and J by 4 bases, with 5 bases between. Per germline, CDR1 LGHNA and CDR2 YSLEER. The CDR3 loop reads CASSQVRYNEQFF. The CDR3 nucleotides are TGCGCCAGCAGCCAAGTCCGTTACAATGAGCAGTTCTTC.

CDR3 in DNA: TGTGCCAGCAGCCAAGGCCGGGACAGGGGGCAACACGAGCAGTACTTC. Its protein is CASSQGRDRGQHEQYF. The chain uses TRBV4-2 and TRBJ2-7; 12 bases align to TRBD1. This CDR3 contains 16 residues. V lost 1 base, J lost 5 bases, and 6 bases stayed unmatched. Germline loops: CDR1 LGHNA, CDR2 YNFKEQ.

The table lists this clonotype with many counts. The chain employs TRBV10-3 and TRBJ2-7; 11 bases map to TRBD1. CDR3 length: 15 amino acids. The germline V gene encodes CDR1 ENHRY and CDR2 SYGVKD. The trim removed 0 bases at V and 3 bases at J, leaving 1 base unmatched. The CDR3 DNA follows: TGTGCCATCAGTGAGTCCGGGACAGGGGGCTACGAGCAGTACTTC. This encodes CAISESGTGGYEQYF.

J is TRBJ1-6 and V is TRBV18; a possible D gene is TRBD1 (5 bases). There are 14 residues in the CDR3. Germline V gene sequence: CDR1 KGHSH, CDR2 LQKENI. Trimming shortened V by 0 bases and J by 10 bases, and 10 bases separated the two germline ends. The CDR3: CASSPPQGGSPLHF. CDR3 sequence (DNA): TGTGCCAGCTCACCACCCCAGGGAGGGTCACCCCTCCACTTT.

This clonotype has more than one count but fewer than ten. The chain joins TRBV5-1 to TRBJ2-1, with 9 bases that match TRBD1. This CDR3 has 18 amino acids. Losses at the gene ends were 4 bases for V and 2 bases for J; bases not matched to a gene: 13. Germline CDR1 and CDR2: SGHRS and YFSETQ. The CDR3 sequence: CASSLRGDRGNPYNEQFF. The CDR3 DNA sequence: TGCGCCAGCAGCCTTCGCGGAGACAGGGGGAATCCCTACAATGAGCAGTTCTTC.

This clonotype was found a few times. This sequence joins TRBV7-9 and TRBJ1-2; D gene uncertain. This CDR3 contains 15 residues. Trimming removed 3 bases from V and 4 bases from J, with 15 bases in between. Germline V gene lookup returns CDR1 SEHNR and CDR2 FQNEAQ (reference sequence). The CDR3 here is CASSFQESGLYGYTF. The CDR3 DNA follows: TGTGCCAGCAGCTTTCAAGAGTCAGGACTCTATGGCTACACCTTC.

The table lists this clonotype with a few counts. The chain combines TRBV7-6 with TRBJ1-1; no reliable D call. The CDR3 is made up of 16 amino acids. Per germline, CDR1 SGHVS and CDR2 FNYEAQ. The V end was cut by 1 base, the J end by 3 bases, with 15 bases between. DNA for the CDR3: TGTGCCAGCAGCTTAGATCGTACCCTGGGGTACACTGAAGCTTTCTTT. Protein product: CASSLDRTLGYTEAFF.

The rearrangement joins TRBV20-1 to TRBJ2-3, with 9 bases lining up with TRBD2. The V gene end was trimmed by 6 bases and the J gene end by 3 bases; junction bases not matched to a gene: 7. Germline V gene sequence: CDR1 DFQATT, CDR2 SNEGSKA (reference sequence). CDR3 length equals 14 residues. The CDR3 loop reads CSASWSGRTDTQYF. Written as DNA, the CDR3 is TGCAGTGCCTCCTGGAGCGGGAGGACAGATACGCAGTATTTT.

This clonotype occurred many times. The rearrangement joins TRBV6-1 to TRBJ2-7; 10 bases are a match to TRBD1. CDR3 length: 14 residues. V trimming: 4 bases; J trimming: 3 bases; junction bases outside the gene matches: 3. CDR1 is MNHNS, CDR2 SASEGT, per germline. DNA of the CDR3: TGTGCCAGCAGTGTCGGACAGGGGGACTACGAGCAGTACTTC. Encoded protein: CASSVGQGDYEQYF.